The rows below give T cell receptor beta chains drawn from one sample of a study of blood T cell repertoires in COVID-19. Assay: immunoSEQ multiplex PCR; the TCRdb copy retains only in-frame clones and omits some. Of 84,000 or so clones listed, roughly 92% were seen once; the top ten hold approximately 6.3%. The sequenced material came from peripheral blood. These receptors were taken from a woman aged 60-75 years with active COVID-19. Both conserved end residues are part of each CDR3. D genes are given only for firm matches. Only part of the rows carry a size: once, few, many, or a class if the clone is expanded.

15	NA	TRBJ2-2	TRBV24-1	NA	TGTGCCACCAGTGATTTGAATCGTGTAACCGGGGAGCTGTTTTTT	CATSDLNRVTGELFF
18	TRBD2	TRBJ2-3	TRBV6-2/TRBV6-3	NA	TGTGCCAGCAGTTACCGGGCGGGGGTTCCCTCTAGCACAGATACGCAGTATTTT	CASSYRAGVPSSTDTQYF
14	NA	TRBJ1-3	TRBV2	NA	TGTGCCAGCAGGGAAGGAAGGGAGGGAAACACCATATATTTT	CASREGREGNTIYF
17	TRBD2	TRBJ2-3	TRBV20-1	NA	TGCAGTGCTAGTCCCATGGGTAGCGGGGGAACCACAGATACGCAGTATTTT	CSASPMGSGGTTDTQYF
14	NA	TRBJ1-6	TRBV7-9	few	TGTGCCATCCCTTACGGGGTAAGGGATTCACCCCTCCACTTT	CAIPYGVRDSPLHF
17	TRBD2	TRBJ2-2	TRBV27	NA	TGTGCCAGCAGCGCAGCTAGCGGGAGATCGAACACCGGGGAGCTGTTTTTT	CASSAASGRSNTGELFF
16	TRBD1	TRBJ2-1	TRBV24-1	NA	TGTGCCACCGGGGGTACCGGGACAGGGCCCTACAATGAGCAGTTCTTC	CATGGTGTGPYNEQFF
14	TRBD1	TRBJ1-2	TRBV11-3	once	TGTGCCAGCAGCCCTGGACAGGGTAACTATGGCTACACCTTC	CASSPGQGNYGYTF
13	NA	TRBJ2-3	TRBV5-1	NA	TGCGCCAGCAGCTTTATTGGCACAGATACGCAGTATTTT	CASSFIGTDTQYF
15	TRBD1	TRBJ1-2	TRBV24-1	NA	TGTGCCACCCCAGTTGGACAGGACAGGGTAGGCGGCTACACCTTC	CATPVGQDRVGGYTF
15	TRBD2	TRBJ2-7	TRBV9	NA	TGTGCCAGCAGCCCCACTAGCGGGGGGGCCTACGAGCAGTACTTC	CASSPTSGGAYEQYF
15	NA	TRBJ2-3	TRBV27	once	TGTGCCAGCAGTTTATCTCCCTCTACCACAGATACGCAGTATTTT	CASSLSPSTTDTQYF
17	NA	TRBJ2-7	TRBV19	NA	TGTGCCAGTAGTACTCACTCGACCCTTGGGGCCTCCTACGAGCAGTACTTC	CASSTHSTLGASYEQYF
13	TRBD1	TRBJ2-7	TRBV28	once	TGTGCCACTACGGGACAGGGGTTCGACGAGCAGTACTTC	CATTGQGFDEQYF
16	TRBD1	TRBJ1-6	TRBV6-2/TRBV6-3	NA	TGTGCCAGCAGCCCGCACCGGGACAGGGTTCATTCACCCCTCCACTTT	CASSPHRDRVHSPLHF